This T cell receptor (beta chain) is drawn from a study of Ad26.COV2.S vaccination and SARS-CoV-2 variants. Overall study: This donor came from the COV1001 trial of Ad26.COV2.S. Intramuscularly, Ad26.COV2.S was given either once or twice, 56 days apart. General study points: TCR breadth and depth analyses may have underestimated total T cell responses.

This clone was recorded once. Its cognate antigen is unknown. Here immunoSEQ multiplex PCR was the method, and the copy in TCRdb shows in-frame clones only, minus some. The data show under 550,000 clones, 80% to 95% seen once. Treatment meaning: roughly 18 received Ad26.COV2.S at low or high dose, single or two shots; 5 received placebo; per-sample allocation not given. Repertoires come from day 63 after the first vaccine or placebo injection. This person who donated was an adult of 18-55 years in Boston. V gave up 1 base and J gave up 1 base; unmatched junction bases: 7. This CDR3 contains 17 residues. Germline values: CDR1 KGHDR, CDR2 SFDVKD.

This chain uses TRBV24-1 with TRBJ2-5, with 8 bases identical to TRBD1. The material was peripheral blood, obtained in a trial of Ad26.COV2.S vaccine versus placebo. The TCR sequence derives from a person between 18 and 59 years old who received the Ad26.COV2.S COVID-19 vaccine or a placebo. CDR3 nucleotide sequence: TGTGCCACCAGTGATTTCCACCAAGGACAGGGCCAAGAGACCCAGTACTTC. Translated: CATSDFHQGQGQETQYF.